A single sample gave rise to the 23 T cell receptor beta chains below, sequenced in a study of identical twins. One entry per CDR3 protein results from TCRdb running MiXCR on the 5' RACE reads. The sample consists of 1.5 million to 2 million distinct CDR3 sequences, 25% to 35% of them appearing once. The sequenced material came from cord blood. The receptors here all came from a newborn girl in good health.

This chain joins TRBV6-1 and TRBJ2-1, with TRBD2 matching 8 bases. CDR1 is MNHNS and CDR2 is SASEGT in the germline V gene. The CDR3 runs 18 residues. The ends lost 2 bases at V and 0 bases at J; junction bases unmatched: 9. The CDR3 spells CASSEFFGSGSSYNEQFF. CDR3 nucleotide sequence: TGTGCCAGCAGTGAATTTTTCGGGAGCGGGAGCTCCTACAATGAGCAGTTCTTC.

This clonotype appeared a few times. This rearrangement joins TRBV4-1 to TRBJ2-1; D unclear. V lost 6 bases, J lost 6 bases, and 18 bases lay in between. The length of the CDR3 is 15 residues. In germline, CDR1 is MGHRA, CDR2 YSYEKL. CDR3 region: CASRLREGLSNEQFF. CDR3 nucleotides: TGCGCCAGCAGACTTAGAGAAGGGTTGAGCAATGAGCAGTTCTTC.

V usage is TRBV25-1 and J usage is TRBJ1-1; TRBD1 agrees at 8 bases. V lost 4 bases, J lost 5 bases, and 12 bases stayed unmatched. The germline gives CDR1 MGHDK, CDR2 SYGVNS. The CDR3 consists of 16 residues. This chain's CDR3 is CASSGTDRVGETEAFF. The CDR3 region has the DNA TGTGCCAGCAGTGGAACGGACAGGGTGGGAGAGACTGAAGCTTTCTTT.

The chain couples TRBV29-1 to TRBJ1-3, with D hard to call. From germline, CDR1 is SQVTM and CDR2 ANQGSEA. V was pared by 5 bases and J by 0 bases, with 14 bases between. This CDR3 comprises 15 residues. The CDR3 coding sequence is TGCAGCGTTAAACCCCAGGATTCCTCTGGAAACACCATATATTTT. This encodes CSVKPQDSSGNTIYF.

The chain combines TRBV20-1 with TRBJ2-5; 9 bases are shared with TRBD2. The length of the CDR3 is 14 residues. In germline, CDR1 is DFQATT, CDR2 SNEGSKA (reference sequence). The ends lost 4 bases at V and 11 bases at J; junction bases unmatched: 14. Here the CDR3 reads CSATGRGGLIEQYF. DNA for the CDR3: TGCAGTGCTACAGGGCGGGGGGGCCTCATTGAGCAGTACTTC.

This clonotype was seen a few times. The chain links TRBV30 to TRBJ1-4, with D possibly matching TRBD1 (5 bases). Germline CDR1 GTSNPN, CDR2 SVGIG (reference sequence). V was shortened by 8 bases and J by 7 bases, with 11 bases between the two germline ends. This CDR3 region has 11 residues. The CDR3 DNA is TGTGCCGCGGGGAGGGGTGAAAAACTGTTTTTT. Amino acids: CAAGRGEKLFF.

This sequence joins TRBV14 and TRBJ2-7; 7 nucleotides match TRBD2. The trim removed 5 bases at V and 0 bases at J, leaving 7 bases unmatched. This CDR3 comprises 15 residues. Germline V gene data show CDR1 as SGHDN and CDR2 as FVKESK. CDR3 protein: CASSWGLPLSYEQYF. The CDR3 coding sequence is TGTGCCAGCAGCTGGGGACTACCTCTCTCCTACGAGCAGTACTTC.

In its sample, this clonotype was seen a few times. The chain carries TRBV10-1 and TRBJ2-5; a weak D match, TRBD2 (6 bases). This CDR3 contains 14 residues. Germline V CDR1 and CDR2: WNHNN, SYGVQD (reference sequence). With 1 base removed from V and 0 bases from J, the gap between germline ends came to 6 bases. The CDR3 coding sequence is TGCGCCAGCAGTGAGTTAGCGGACCAAGAGACCCAGTACTTC. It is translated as CASSELADQETQYF.

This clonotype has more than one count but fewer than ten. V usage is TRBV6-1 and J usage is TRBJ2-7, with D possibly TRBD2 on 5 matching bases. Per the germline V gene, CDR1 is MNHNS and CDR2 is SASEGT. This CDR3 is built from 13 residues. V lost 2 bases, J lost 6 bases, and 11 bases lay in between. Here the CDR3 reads CASSEKSGLEQYF. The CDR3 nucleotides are TGTGCCAGCAGTGAAAAGAGTGGACTCGAGCAGTACTTC.

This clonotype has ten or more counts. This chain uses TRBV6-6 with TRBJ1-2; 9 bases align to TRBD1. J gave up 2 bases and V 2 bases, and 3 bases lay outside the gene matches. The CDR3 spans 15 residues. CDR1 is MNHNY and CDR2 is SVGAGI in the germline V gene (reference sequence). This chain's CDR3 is CASSYPDRGNYGYTF. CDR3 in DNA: TGTGCCAGCAGTTACCCTGACAGGGGGAACTATGGCTACACCTTC.

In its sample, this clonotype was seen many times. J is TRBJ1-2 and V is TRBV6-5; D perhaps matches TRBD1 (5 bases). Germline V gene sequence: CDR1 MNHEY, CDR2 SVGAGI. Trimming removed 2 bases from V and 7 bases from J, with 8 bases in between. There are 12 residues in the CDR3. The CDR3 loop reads CASSYEGAGYTF. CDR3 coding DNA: TGTGCCAGCAGTTACGAAGGGGCTGGCTACACCTTC.

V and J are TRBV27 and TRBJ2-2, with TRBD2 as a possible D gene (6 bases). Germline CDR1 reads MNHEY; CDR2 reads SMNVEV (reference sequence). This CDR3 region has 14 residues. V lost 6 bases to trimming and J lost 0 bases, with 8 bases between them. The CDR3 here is CASRGLSNTGELFF. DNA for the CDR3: TGTGCCAGCAGGGGACTCTCGAACACCGGGGAGCTGTTTTTT.

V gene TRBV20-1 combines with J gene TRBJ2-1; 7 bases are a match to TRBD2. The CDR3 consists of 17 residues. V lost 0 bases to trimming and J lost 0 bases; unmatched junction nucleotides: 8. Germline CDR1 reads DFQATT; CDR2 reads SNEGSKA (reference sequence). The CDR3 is CSARDPTGGPSYNEQFF. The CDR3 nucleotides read TGCAGTGCTAGAGATCCGACGGGGGGTCCCTCCTACAATGAGCAGTTCTTC.

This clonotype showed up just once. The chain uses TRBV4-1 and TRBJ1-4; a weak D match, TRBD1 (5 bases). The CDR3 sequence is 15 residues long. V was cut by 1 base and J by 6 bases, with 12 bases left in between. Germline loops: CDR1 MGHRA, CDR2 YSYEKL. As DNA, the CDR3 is TGCGCCAGCAGCCAAGGAATAGGGGCTGATGAAAAACTGTTTTTT. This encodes CASSQGIGADEKLFF.

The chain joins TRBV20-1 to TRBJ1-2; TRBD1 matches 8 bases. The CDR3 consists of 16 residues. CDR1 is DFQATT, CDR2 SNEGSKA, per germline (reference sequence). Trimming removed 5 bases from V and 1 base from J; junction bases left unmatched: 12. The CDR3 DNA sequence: TGCAGTGCTGAACAAATCGGGACAGGCCTTAACTATGGCTACACCTTC. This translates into CSAEQIGTGLNYGYTF.

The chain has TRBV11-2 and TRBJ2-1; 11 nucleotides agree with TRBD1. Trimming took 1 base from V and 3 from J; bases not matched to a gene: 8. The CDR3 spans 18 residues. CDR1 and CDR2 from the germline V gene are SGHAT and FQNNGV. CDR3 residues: CASSLGPTGTGGYNEQFF. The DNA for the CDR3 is TGTGCCAGCAGCTTAGGCCCCACCGGGACAGGGGGCTACAATGAGCAGTTCTTC.

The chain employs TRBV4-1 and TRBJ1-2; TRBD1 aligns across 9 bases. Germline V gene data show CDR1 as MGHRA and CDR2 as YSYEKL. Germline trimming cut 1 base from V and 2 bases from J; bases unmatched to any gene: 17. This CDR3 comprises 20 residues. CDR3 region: CASSQVLTGGLKRANYGYTF. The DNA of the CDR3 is TGCGCCAGCAGCCAAGTCCTAACAGGGGGCCTCAAGAGGGCCAACTATGGCTACACCTTC.

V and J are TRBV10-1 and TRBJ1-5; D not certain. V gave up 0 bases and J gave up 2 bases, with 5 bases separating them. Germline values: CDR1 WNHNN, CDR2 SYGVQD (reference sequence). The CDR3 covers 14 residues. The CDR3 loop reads CASSESPGNQPQHF. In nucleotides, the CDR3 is TGCGCCAGCAGTGAGTCTCCAGGCAATCAGCCCCAGCATTTT.

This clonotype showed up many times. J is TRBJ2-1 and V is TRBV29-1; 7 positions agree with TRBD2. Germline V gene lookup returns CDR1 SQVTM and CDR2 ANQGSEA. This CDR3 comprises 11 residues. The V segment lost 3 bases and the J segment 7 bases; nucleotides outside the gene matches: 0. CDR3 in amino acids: CSVERGNEQFF. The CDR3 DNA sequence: TGCAGCGTTGAGCGGGGGAATGAGCAGTTCTTC.

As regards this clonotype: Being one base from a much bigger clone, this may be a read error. The CDR3 nucleotides read TGTGCCAACAGCTTAGCTCGAGCGTCCCAAGAGACCCAGTACTTC. Translated: CANSLARASQETQYF. The J gene is TRBJ2-5, the V gene TRBV11-1; D not resolved. CDR1 SGHAT and CDR2 FQDESV come from the germline V gene (reference sequence). The CDR3 totals 15 residues. Drawing the rest from reference TRBV11-1 and TRBJ2-5, the complete variable domain is EAEVAQSPRYKITEKSQAVAFWCDPISGHATLYWYRQILGQGPELLVQFQDESVVDDSQLPKDRFSAERLKGVDSTLKIQPAELGDSAMYLCANSLARASQETQYFGPGTRLLVL.

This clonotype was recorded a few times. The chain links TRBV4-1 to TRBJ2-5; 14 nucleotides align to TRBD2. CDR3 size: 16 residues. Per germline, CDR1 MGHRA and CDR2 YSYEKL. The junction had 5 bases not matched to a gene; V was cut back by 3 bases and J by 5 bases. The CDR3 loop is CASSHLGLAGAETQYF. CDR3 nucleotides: TGCGCCAGCAGCCATTTGGGACTAGCGGGAGCGGAGACCCAGTACTTC.

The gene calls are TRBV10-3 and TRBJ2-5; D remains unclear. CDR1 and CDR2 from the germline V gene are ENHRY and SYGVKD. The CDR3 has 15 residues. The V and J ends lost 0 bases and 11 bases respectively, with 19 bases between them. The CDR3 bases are TGTGCCATCAGTGAGTCGGGTCTCTCCTACAATGAGCAGTACTTC. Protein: CAISESGLSYNEQYF.

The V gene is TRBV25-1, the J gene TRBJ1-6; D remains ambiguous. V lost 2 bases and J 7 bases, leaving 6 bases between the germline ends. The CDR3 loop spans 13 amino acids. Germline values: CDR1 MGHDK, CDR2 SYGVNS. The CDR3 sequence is CASSERRNSPLHF. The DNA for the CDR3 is TGTGCCAGCAGTGAACGCAGAAATTCACCCCTCCACTTT.